The 24 T cell receptor beta chains reported below all come from one sample, sequenced in a study of CD8+ T cells in alopecia areata. Cutaneous lymph nodes were pooled and cells sorted by CD4, CD8alpha, NKG2D, NKG2ACE and more. RNA was extracted and reverse transcribed into cDNA as the sequencing template. This table comes from immunoSEQ multiplex PCR, and its TCRdb copy is limited to in-frame clones, with some not included. Listed for the sample are 200,000 to 300,000 clones, none seen a single time. The specimen was CD4+ T cells sorted from a lymph node. The receptors here all came from a C3H/HeJ mouse with alopecia areata. MHC haplotype: H2-k.

This clone has a handful of counts. Gene names denote mouse genes. The read comes to an end 4 residues before the CDR3 does, leaving the germline J gene to fill in the end. The chain uses TRBV13-3 and TRBJ2-3; D is unresolved. Trimming removed 1 base at V and 0 bases at J, with 6 bases between. Germline CDR1 NNHDY, CDR2 SYVADS. The CDR3 spans 14 residues. The CDR3 reads CASSDTSSAETLYF. CDR3 bases read: TGTGCCAGCAGTGATACATCTAGTGCAGAA.

Concerning this clone: Genes here carry mouse names. The read gets to within 4 residues of the CDR3 end, and the germline J gene fills in the rest. Other DNA sequences in this sample translate to the same CDR3. The chain carries TRBV5 and TRBJ2-1, with TRBD1 matching over 7 bases. V was clipped by 2 bases and J by 1 base; unmatched bases: 2. The CDR3 totals 15 residues. Germline-derived CDR1 and CDR2 are LGHNA and YNLKQL (reference sequence). The CDR3 reads CASSQTGENYAEQFF. CDR3 DNA, as far as it was read: TGTGCCAGCAGCCAAACAGGGGAAAACTATGCT.

This clone has at least ten counts. Mouse germline and gene names are used. The read stops 4 residues short of the end of the CDR3; the missing end is completed from the germline J gene. The chain uses TRBV3 and TRBJ2-2; 11 positions agree with TRBD2. The CDR3 has 16 amino acids. J was trimmed by 3 bases and V by 5 bases; bases with no gene match: 5. CDR1 and CDR2 from the germline V gene are SNHLY and FYNGKV (reference sequence). This CDR3 reads CASSLEGLGDTGQLYF. CDR3 bases read: TGTGCCAGCAGCCTAGAGGGACTGGGGGACACCGGG.

This clone showed up just a few times. Genes here carry mouse names. The read is 4 residues too short to cover the CDR3 end, so that end is filled in from the germline J gene. The chain recombines TRBV29 with TRBJ1-2; 10 bases fit TRBD1. Germline V CDR1 and CDR2: MSHET, SYDVDS. The CDR3 has 14 amino acids. The V and J ends lost 7 bases and 0 bases, in that order; junction bases with no gene match: 2. CDR3 residues: CASTGTGANSDYTF. The part of the CDR3 DNA that was read is TGTGCTAGCACCGGGACAGGGGCAAACTCC.

In the case of this clone: Germline and genes here are mouse. The read is 4 residues too short to cover the CDR3 end, so that end is filled in from the germline J gene. The rearrangement links TRBV13-1 to TRBJ2-5; the match to TRBD1 covers 7 bases. In germline, CDR1 is NSHNY, CDR2 SYGAGN. The CDR3 is 14 residues long. Unmatched junction bases numbered 5, after V lost 5 bases and J lost 2 bases. CDR3 bases read: TGTGCCAGCAGCAACAGGGGTGGCCAAGAC. It yields the protein CASSNRGGQD. The full CDR3 reads CASSNRGGQDTQYF.

The table lists this clone with a few counts. The genes are named according to mouse. The CDR3 goes on 4 residues after the read ends, and that part is filled in from the germline J gene. The rearrangement links TRBV5 to TRBJ2-7; D might be TRBD2 (5 bases). Germline V gene lookup returns CDR1 LGHNA and CDR2 YNLKQL (reference sequence). The CDR3 totals 14 residues. The part of the CDR3 DNA that was read is TGTGCCAGCAGCCAAGCTGGGTTCTTTTAT. The encoded protein is CASSQAGFFY. The whole CDR3 protein is CASSQAGFFYEQYF.

Note on this clone: Gene names refer to mouse genes. The read comes to an end 4 residues before the CDR3 does, leaving the germline J gene to fill in the end. The V and J genes are TRBV17 and TRBJ2-7; 9 nucleotides agree with TRBD2. The CDR3 spans 17 residues. From germline, CDR1 is MNHDT and CDR2 YYDKIL. V was pared by 0 bases and J by 3 bases, with 9 bases of the junction left unmatched. The part of the CDR3 DNA that was read is TGTGCTAGCAGTAGAGATCTCCATCGCTGGGGGGGCTAT. Protein sequence: CASSRDLHRWGGY. The whole CDR3 protein reads CASSRDLHRWGGYEQYF.

As for this clone: Here the gene names and germline are mouse. Other nucleotide sequences in the sample specify the same CDR3. The CDR3 DNA, read in part, is TGTGCCAGCAGTGAAAGGGACAGGGGCTAT. It specifies CASSERDRGY. The full CDR3 is CASSERDRGYEQYF. The gene calls are TRBV13-1 and TRBJ2-7; TRBD1 matches at 10 bases. The CDR3 extends 4 residues past the end of the read, so its final part is completed from the germline J gene. This CDR3 has 14 residues. CDR1 is NSHNY and CDR2 is SYGAGN in the germline V gene. J lost 3 bases, V lost 2 bases, and 2 bases had no gene match.

Regarding this clone: Gene names are the mouse ones. Read coverage stops 4 residues before the CDR3 terminus; the germline J gene supplies the remainder. Other DNA variants within this sample encode the same CDR3. V is TRBV5 and J is TRBJ2-3; 7 positions agree with TRBD2. This CDR3 has 15 amino acids. Germline V lookup: CDR1 LGHNA, CDR2 YNLKQL (reference sequence). With V trimmed by 4 bases and J by 0 bases, 4 bases remained unmatched. CDR3: CASSPHWGSAETLYF. CDR3 bases read: TGTGCCAGCAGCCCCCACTGGGGTAGTGCAGAA.

Concerning this clone itself: This may be a read error: a much more frequent sequence differs by one nucleotide. Germline and genes: mouse. The read finishes 4 residues shy of the CDR3 end, and the germline J gene is used to complete it. The sample holds other DNA sequences that translate to the same CDR3. The genes are TRBV19 and TRBJ1-2; D might be TRBD1 (6 bases). The CDR3 consists of 13 residues. Germline CDR1 FNHDT, CDR2 SITEND (reference sequence). Trimming left V 3 bases short and J 1 base short, with 7 bases between. The CDR3 spells CASSRGQNSDYTF. The part of the CDR3 DNA that was read is TGTGCCAGCAGTAGGGGACAAAACTCC.

This clone occurred a few times. Mouse names are used for the genes. The read ends 4 residues before the CDR3 terminus; that terminus is restored from the germline J gene. J is TRBJ1-2 and V is TRBV13-2; 8 bases fit TRBD1. J lost 0 bases, V lost 3 bases, and 4 bases had no gene match. The CDR3 spans 15 residues. CDR1 and CDR2 from the germline V gene are NNHNN and SYGAGS (reference sequence). The CDR3 bases that were read are TGTGCCAGCGGTGTCAGGGGGCCTTCAAACTCC. This translates into CASGVRGPSNS. The full CDR3 is CASGVRGPSNSDYTF.

As regards this clone: Here the gene names and germline are mouse. The read comes to an end 3 residues before the CDR3 does, leaving the germline J gene to fill in the end. The rearrangement joins TRBV13-3 to TRBJ1-6; 10 bases fit TRBD1. TRBJ1-6 falls under the ORF class, with uncertain function. CDR3 length equals 16 residues. The V and J ends lost 5 bases and 2 bases, in that order; junction bases with no gene match: 4. Germline V gene data show CDR1 as NNHDY and CDR2 as SYVADS. CDR3 protein: CASSDRGRAYNSPLYF. The sequenced part of the CDR3 DNA is TGTGCCAGCAGCGACAGGGGGCGGGCCTATAATTCGCCC.

Note on this clone: Here the gene names and germline are mouse. The covered CDR3 bases are TGTGCTAGCAGTGCAGGGGGCTTAGGGTCC. It specifies CASSAGGLGS. From start to end, the CDR3 is CASSAGGLGSDYTF. The chain couples TRBV17 to TRBJ1-2; 8 nucleotides line up with TRBD1. Sequencing ends 4 residues short of the CDR3 end; the germline J gene provides the rest. The CDR3 sequence is 14 residues long. The V gene's germline CDR1 is MNHDT and CDR2 YYDKIL.

In this sample, this clone turned up a few times. Mouse names are used for the genes. Coverage ceases 4 residues before the CDR3 finishes, and the germline J gene fills in the end. The chain joins TRBV13-1 to TRBJ2-5, with 8 bases lining up with TRBD2. There are 13 residues in the CDR3. Germline loops: CDR1 NSHNY, CDR2 SYGAGN. The CDR3 sequence is CASSKGLEDTQYF. The covered CDR3 bases are TGTGCCAGCAGCAAGGGACTGGAAGAC.

This clone was observed a handful of times. The genes are named according to mouse. The read halts 4 residues ahead of the CDR3 end, with the missing end drawn from the germline J gene. The chain combines TRBV19 with TRBJ2-1; 9 bases match TRBD1. With 4 bases clipped from V and 6 bases from J, the junction kept 8 bases outside the gene matches. This CDR3 contains 15 residues. The germline gives CDR1 FNHDT, CDR2 SITEND (reference sequence). The CDR3 protein is CASSPRDRVFAEQFF. Incomplete CDR3 DNA: TGTGCCAGCAGTCCTCGGGACAGGGTTTTTGCT.

The table lists this clone with a few counts. The gene names here belong to mouse. The CDR3 end is not reached by the read, which stops 4 residues before it; the germline J gene fills it in. The chain employs TRBV13-3 and TRBJ2-5; D is unclear. Germline V gene sequence: CDR1 NNHDY, CDR2 SYVADS. V was clipped by 2 bases and J by 2 bases, with 6 bases between them. The CDR3 runs 13 residues. Partial CDR3 DNA: TGTGCCAGCAGTGAGGTGGGCCAAGAC. Its translation is CASSEVGQD. The whole CDR3 reads CASSEVGQDTQYF.

This clone was observed a few times. Mouse gene names apply. The CDR3 is CASSQEGLVQNTLYF. The CDR3 bases that were read are TGTGCCAGCAGCCAAGAGGGACTGGTTCAAAAC. This chain uses TRBV5 with TRBJ2-4; 8 bases match TRBD2. The read is 4 residues too short to cover the CDR3 end, so that end is filled in from the germline J gene. Per germline, CDR1 LGHNA and CDR2 YNLKQL (reference sequence). The CDR3 has 15 residues. The J segment lost 2 bases and the V segment lost 0 bases, leaving 1 base of the junction unmatched.

Remarks on this clone: Genes and germline are mouse. The read halts 4 residues ahead of the CDR3 end, with the missing end drawn from the germline J gene. The chain links TRBV5 to TRBJ2-7, with D tentatively TRBD1 (6 bases). The CDR3 contains 14 residues. Germline lookup yields CDR1 LGHNA and CDR2 YNLKQL (reference sequence). The sequenced part of the CDR3 DNA is TGTGCCAGCAGCCAAGACTGGGACAAGTAT. Its protein is CASSQDWDKY. The full CDR3 protein is CASSQDWDKYEQYF.

A few counts support this clone. Each gene name is a mouse one. Read sequence stops 4 residues before the CDR3 end, and the germline J gene provides the missing end. Other DNA sequences in this specimen translate into the identical CDR3. J is TRBJ2-5 and V is TRBV13-2; D unclear. CDR3 length: 13 residues. Germline V gene data show CDR1 as NNHNN and CDR2 as SYGAGS (reference sequence). The V end was cut by 5 bases, the J end by 0 bases, with 7 bases between. The CDR3 bases that were read are TGTGCCAGCGGCAACAGTAACCAAGAC. Protein sequence: CASGNSNQD. The CDR3, in full, reads CASGNSNQDTQYF.

As for this clone: A much larger clonotype is one base distant, so this may be a read error. These gene names are mouse names. The sequenced fragment ends 4 residues before the CDR3 boundary, so the rest is inferred from the germline J gene. Other DNA sequences in the sample encode the same CDR3. This chain uses TRBV19 with TRBJ2-2, with 7 bases identical to TRBD1. V lost 5 bases to trimming and J lost 1 base; unmatched junction nucleotides: 2. This CDR3 region has 14 residues. Germline values: CDR1 FNHDT, CDR2 SITEND (reference sequence). CDR3 loop: CASRRDRNTGQLYF. The DNA read from the CDR3 is TGTGCCAGCAGGCGGGACAGAAACACCGGG.

This clone occurred a few times. Mouse germline and gene names are used. The missing CDR3 end, 4 residues past where the read stops, is filled in from the germline J gene. The genes are TRBV13-3 and TRBJ2-7, with 8 nucleotides matching TRBD1. Germline V gene data show CDR1 as NNHDY and CDR2 as SYVADS. The CDR3 contains 13 residues. This CDR3 reads CASSLRTGYEQYF. Partial CDR3 DNA: TGTGCCAGCAGTCTCCGGACAGGGTAT.

This clone was seen a handful of times. The gene names here belong to mouse. The CDR3 end lies 3 residues beyond the end of the read and is filled in from the germline J gene. This sequence joins TRBV13-2 and TRBJ1-6; 11 nucleotides align to TRBD1. TRBJ1-6 has ORF status, its function being uncertain. The trim removed 2 bases at V and 4 bases at J, leaving 5 bases unmatched. From germline, CDR1 is NNHNN and CDR2 SYGAGS (reference sequence). The CDR3 runs 17 residues. CDR3 protein: CASGEPGQGVYNSPLYF. The CDR3 bases that were read are TGTGCCAGCGGTGAACCGGGACAGGGGGTTTATAATTCGCCC.

This clone occurred a few times. The germline and genes are mouse ones. Read data end 4 residues before the CDR3 end; the end is taken from the germline J gene. The chain recombines TRBV14 with TRBJ2-1; a possible D gene is TRBD2 (7 bases). The CDR3 is 13 amino acids. Per the germline V gene, CDR1 is SGHDT and CDR2 is FRDEAV. CDR3 in amino acids: CASSLGGRAEQFF. The DNA read from the CDR3 is TGTGCCAGCAGTTTAGGGGGGCGCGCT.

A remark on this clone: Gene names follow the mouse nomenclature. Read sequence stops 4 residues before the CDR3 end, and the germline J gene provides the missing end. V usage is TRBV13-2 and J usage is TRBJ1-2, with TRBD1 matching over 7 bases. V was clipped by 2 bases and J by 4 bases; unmatched bases: 5. The CDR3 length is 14 residues. Germline lookup yields CDR1 NNHNN and CDR2 SYGAGS (reference sequence). The CDR3 reads CASGERQGGSDYTF. The DNA read from the CDR3 is TGTGCCAGCGGTGAGAGGCAGGGGGGCTCC.